This T cell receptor (beta chain) emerged from a study of T cell changes during pregnancy in multiple sclerosis. Only in-frame clones appear in the TCRdb table, and some are missing; sequencing was by immunoSEQ multiplex PCR. The data contain tens of thousands of clones, around 90% of them singletons. The receptor's source is a female donor in good health, enrolled as a control in a pregnancy study. The sample in question was peripheral blood, obtained in the first trimester of pregnancy.

The CDR3 nucleotides read TGTGCCAGTAGTATAGGTGGGGGGGCGGGCGAGCAGTACTTC. Translating it yields CASSIGGGAGEQYF. The chain couples TRBV19 to TRBJ2-7; possibly TRBD2 for D (7 bases). The ends were cut back, 1 base at V and 6 bases at J, with 13 bases in the middle. The CDR3 covers 14 residues. Germline CDR1 is LNHDA and CDR2 is SQIVND (reference sequence).